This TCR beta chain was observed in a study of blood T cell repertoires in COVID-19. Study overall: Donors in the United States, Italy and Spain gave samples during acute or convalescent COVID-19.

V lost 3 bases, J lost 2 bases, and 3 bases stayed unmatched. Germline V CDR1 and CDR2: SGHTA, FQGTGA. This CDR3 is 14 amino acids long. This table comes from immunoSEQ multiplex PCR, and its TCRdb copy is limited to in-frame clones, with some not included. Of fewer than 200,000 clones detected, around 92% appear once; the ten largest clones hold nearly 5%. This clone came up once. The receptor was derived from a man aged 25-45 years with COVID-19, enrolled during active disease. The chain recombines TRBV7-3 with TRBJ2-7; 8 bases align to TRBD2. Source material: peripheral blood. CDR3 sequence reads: CASSFTSGAYEQYF. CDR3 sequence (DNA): TGTGCCAGCAGCTTTACTAGCGGAGCCTACGAGCAGTACTTC.